Below are 14 T cell receptor beta chains sequenced from a single sample in a study of shared clonotypes between healthy human individuals. Assay used: immunoSEQ multiplex PCR; TCRdb lists only in-frame clones, some missing. The sample lists about 650,000 clones; about 95% were seen once. CD45RO-negative, CCR7-positively selected cells formed the naive CD8 fraction, excluding terminally differentiated effector memory CD45RA+ cells. The sequenced sample consisted of naive CD8+ T cells sorted from blood. These receptors all come from a woman in her 30s in good health.

This chain connects TRBV10-1 to TRBJ2-7, with a tentative D call TRBD2 (7 bases). CDR1 is WNHNN, CDR2 SYGVQD, per germline (reference sequence). Trimming stripped 3 bases from V and 2 bases from J, with 14 bases between. CDR3 length equals 15 residues. CDR3 bases: TGCGCCAGCAGTGAAGGAAAGGGGGGGACCTACGAGCAGTACTTC. Its protein product is CASSEGKGGTYEQYF.

This chain connects TRBV27 to TRBJ1-1; TRBD1 might be the D (6 bases). The CDR3 contains 16 residues. Trimming removed 2 bases at V and 6 bases at J, with 19 bases between. Germline CDR1 and CDR2: MNHEY and SMNVEV (reference sequence). CDR3 nucleotides: TGTGCCAGCAGTTTAAGCTGGGCAGGGGCGCTCTCTGAAGCTTTCTTT. Translating it yields CASSLSWAGALSEAFF.

V is TRBV5-8 and J is TRBJ2-3; D unresolved. This CDR3 has 11 residues. Germline CDR1 reads SGHTS; CDR2 reads YDEGEE. V shed 4 bases and J shed 6 bases, with 6 bases lying between them. The CDR3 sequence: CASSVRDTQYF. CDR3 nucleotides: TGTGCCAGCAGCGTGAGGGATACGCAGTATTTT. The entire variable domain, with the rest obtained from reference TRBV5-8 and TRBJ2-3, is as follows: EAGVTQSPTHLIKTRGQQATLRCSPISGHTSVYWYQQALGLGLQFLLWYDEGEERNRGNFPPRFSGRQFPNYSSELNVNALELEDSALYLCASSVRDTQYFGPGTRLTVL.

The chain uses TRBV9 and TRBJ2-1; D is possibly TRBD1 or TRBD2 (6 bases each). CDR1 is SGDLS and CDR2 is YYNGEE in the germline V gene. Trimming pared 5 bases from V and 10 bases from J, leaving 13 bases between. The CDR3 is 12 amino acids. The CDR3 protein is CASSEGGIEQFF. In nucleotides, the CDR3 is TGTGCCAGCAGTGAAGGGGGGATCGAGCAGTTCTTC.

V usage is TRBV7-9 and J usage is TRBJ2-2; no definite D call. This CDR3 is 12 amino acids long. The V and J ends lost 8 bases and 4 bases respectively, with 8 bases between them. The germline V gene encodes CDR1 SEHNR and CDR2 FQNEAQ (reference sequence). This CDR3 reads CASPMGTGELFF. For the CDR3, the DNA is TGTGCCAGCCCCATGGGCACCGGGGAGCTGTTTTTT.

This clone has just a few counts. The rearrangement links TRBV10-1 to TRBJ2-7; possibly TRBD2 for D (7 bases). The germline V gene has CDR1 WNHNN and CDR2 SYGVQD (reference sequence). This CDR3 has 17 residues. V dropped 3 bases and J dropped 3 bases, with 21 bases sitting between them. CDR3 amino acids: CASSEGGGTGDIYEQYF. CDR3 in DNA: TGCGCCAGCAGTGAAGGGGGAGGGACCGGGGATATCTACGAGCAGTACTTC.

The chain employs TRBV9 and TRBJ1-5; D ambiguous. The CDR3 runs 14 residues. Trimming cost V 4 bases and J 4 bases, with 12 bases left between them. The germline V gene has CDR1 SGDLS and CDR2 YYNGEE. The CDR3 nucleotides are TGTGCCAGCAGCACCACAGATGGGAATCAGCCCCAGCATTTT. Translated: CASSTTDGNQPQHF.

The chain employs TRBV10-1 and TRBJ2-7, with 11 nucleotides matching TRBD1. The trim removed 3 bases at V and 5 bases at J, leaving 6 bases unmatched. From germline, CDR1 is WNHNN and CDR2 SYGVQD (reference sequence). This CDR3 is 15 amino acids long. The CDR3 bases are TGCGCCAGCAGTGATGGGACAGGGGGTTTTGACGAGCAGTACTTC. As protein: CASSDGTGGFDEQYF.

This clone was recorded only once. The chain combines TRBV10-1 with TRBJ2-7; 9 bases match TRBD1. Germline V lookup: CDR1 WNHNN, CDR2 SYGVQD (reference sequence). V lost 2 bases, J lost 4 bases, and 6 bases stayed unmatched. This CDR3 has 15 residues. The CDR3 DNA follows: TGCGCCAGCAGTGAGACGGACAGGGGCGGGTACGAGCAGTACTTC. It specifies CASSETDRGGYEQYF.

J is TRBJ2-7 and V is TRBV28, with D perhaps TRBD2 (6 bases). Trimming pared 5 bases from V and 7 bases from J, leaving 24 bases between. The CDR3 is made up of 16 amino acids. Germline V gives CDR1 MDHEN, CDR2 SYDVKM. The CDR3 bases are TGTGCCAGCAGTCCGGAGGGTTTCGCCCCTATCAGAGAGCAGTACTTC. This translates into CASSPEGFAPIREQYF.

This chain links TRBV5-5 with TRBJ2-7; possibly TRBD1 for D (5 bases). The germline V gene encodes CDR1 SGHKS and CDR2 YYEKEE (reference sequence). The CDR3 sequence is 12 residues long. Trimming stripped 7 bases from V and 6 bases from J, with 14 bases between. The CDR3 nucleotides are TGTGCCAGCGGAACAGGCTCGAGCGAGCAGTACTTC. Translating gives CASGTGSSEQYF.

This chain connects TRBV28 to TRBJ1-2, with TRBD1 matching over 8 bases. Germline V gives CDR1 MDHEN, CDR2 SYDVKM. The junction had 4 bases not matched to a gene; V was cut back by 3 bases and J by 1 base. The CDR3 covers 15 residues. CDR3 DNA sequence: TGTGCCAGCAGTTTCGGACAGGGCGGTAACTATGGCTACACCTTC. Its translation is CASSFGQGGNYGYTF.

V and J are TRBV11-3 and TRBJ2-1; TRBD2 matches 10 bases. Trimming took 5 bases from V and 6 from J; bases not matched to a gene: 7. The germline V gene encodes CDR1 SGHNT and CDR2 YENEEA. The CDR3 contains 15 residues. The CDR3 region is CASSAGLAPINEQFF. In nucleotides, the CDR3 is TGTGCCAGCAGCGCGGGACTAGCGCCTATCAATGAGCAGTTCTTC.

This clone was found once. The rearrangement links TRBV28 to TRBJ1-3; a weak D match, TRBD1 (5 bases). V shed 5 bases and J shed 4 bases, with 21 bases lying between them. This CDR3 spans 17 amino acids. Germline values: CDR1 MDHEN, CDR2 SYDVKM. The CDR3 DNA reads TGTGCCAGCAGTCCCCGTCCCGGGACTAGTTCCGGAAACACCATATATTTT. Translated, it gives CASSPRPGTSSGNTIYF.